This T cell receptor (beta chain) was retrieved from a study of shared clonotypes between healthy human individuals. Study-wide points: Rarefaction demonstrated incomplete sorted-subset sequencing despite large depth.

Clones were sequenced by immunoSEQ multiplex PCR, and TCRdb holds only the in-frame ones, with some missing. The sample consists of more than 1 million clones, around three quarters of them appearing once. V shed 1 base and J 0 bases; nucleotides not matched to a gene: 2. The germline V gene encodes CDR1 MGHRA and CDR2 YSYEKL. The CDR3 loop spans 16 amino acids. About this clone: Its target is not known. Other DNA sequences of this sample code for an identical CDR3.

The sequenced sample was memory CD4+ T cells from PBMCs. As for subset: CD45RA-negative fraction. This receptor was identified in a man younger than 35 in good health. Some clones in this sample may be carry-over from other donors' samples. The V gene is TRBV4-1, the J gene TRBJ2-3, with 9 bases that match TRBD2. For the CDR3, the DNA is TGCGCCAGCAGCCAAGCCCTAGCGGGGAGCACAGATACGCAGTATTTT. Protein product: CASSQALAGSTDTQYF.